This TCR beta chain was identified in a study of naive CD8 T cells in extremely preterm neonates. The CDR3 covers 15 residues. Between the trimmed V and J ends, which lost 0 bases and 5 bases, there was a span of 13 bases. Germline CDR1 is SQVTM and CDR2 is ANQGSEA. Generated by immunoSEQ multiplex PCR, the TCRdb table keeps only in-frame clones and is missing some. The sample shows some 7,000 clones, roughly 98% of them seen only once. This clone was picked up a small number of times. The specimen was naive CD8+ T cells from blood. The origin of this receptor is a human donor in good health. This chain links TRBV29-1 with TRBJ2-2, with TRBD1 as a possible D gene (6 bases). CDR3 bases: TGCAGCGTTGAAGATCCAAGTAGGGGGACCGGGGAGCTGTTTTTT. This translates into CSVEDPSRGTGELFF.